These 20 T cell receptor beta chains were all obtained from the same sample, sequenced in a study of blood T cell repertoires in COVID-19. Assay used: immunoSEQ multiplex PCR; TCRdb lists only in-frame clones, some missing. The data hold tens of thousands of clones, with around 87% observed a single time. The sequencing input was peripheral blood. The receptor set was obtained from a human donor in a cohort sampled during active COVID-19.

The J gene is TRBJ2-1, the V gene TRBV9, with 16 bases matching TRBD2. The CDR3 runs to 17 residues. The germline CDR1 and CDR2 sequences are SGDLS and YYNGEE. V lost 2 bases and J lost 5; bases outside the gene matches: 4. The CDR3 loop is CASSVGTSGRENNEQFF. The DNA for the CDR3 is TGTGCCAGCAGCGTGGGGACTAGCGGGAGGGAAAACAATGAGCAGTTCTTC.

This sequence joins TRBV21-1 and TRBJ2-2; the table assigns TRBD1, which was not confirmed against the DNA. TRBV21-1 is reported as a pseudogene. This CDR3 region has 15 residues. The DNA of the CDR3 is TGTGCCAGCAGCGAACAGGGGTTTAACACCGGGGAGCTGTTTTTT. Encoded protein: CASSEQGFNTGELFF.

CDR3 sequence reads: CAWSNRGNTEAFF. The CDR3 DNA is TGTGCCTGGAGTAACAGGGGGAATACTGAAGCTTTCTTT. The chain recombines TRBV30 with TRBJ1-1; 8 bases align to TRBD1. V lost 2 bases and J lost 5; bases outside the gene matches: 4. CDR1 and CDR2 from the germline V gene are GTSNPN and SVGIG (reference sequence). The CDR3 totals 13 residues.

The chain carries TRBV5-5 and TRBJ1-1; D not certain. Trimming stripped 0 bases from V and 1 base from J, with 7 bases between. This CDR3 is 14 amino acids long. Germline-derived CDR1 and CDR2 are SGHKS and YYEKEE (reference sequence). DNA for the CDR3: TGTGCCAGCAGCTTGGCCATCCCGAACACTGAAGCTTTCTTT. Translating it yields CASSLAIPNTEAFF.

CDR3 residues: CSVEDRLAGEQYF. In DNA, the CDR3 is TGCAGCGTTGAAGATAGGCTAGCGGGCGAGCAGTACTTC. The chain uses TRBV29-1 and TRBJ2-7, with 8 bases that match TRBD2. Trimming cost V 0 bases and J 6 bases; bases outside gene matches: 4. This CDR3 is built from 13 residues. Germline CDR1 reads SQVTM; CDR2 reads ANQGSEA.

The V and J genes are TRBV28 and TRBJ1-1; TRBD1 matches 7 bases. The CDR3 loop spans 15 amino acids. Looked up from germline, CDR1 is MDHEN and CDR2 is SYDVKM. The trim removed 2 bases at V and 7 bases at J, leaving 10 bases unmatched. The DNA for the CDR3 is TGTGCCAGCAGTTTAATACCAGGGGGGACCGATGAAGCTTTCTTT. It specifies CASSLIPGGTDEAFF.

This chain uses TRBV9 with TRBJ1-3; weak D call: TRBD1 (5 bases). The CDR3 totals 15 residues. V shed 0 bases and J shed 0 bases, with 7 bases lying between them. CDR1 is SGDLS, CDR2 YYNGEE, per germline. The CDR3 reads CASSVGDFSGNTIYF. The CDR3 nucleotides are TGTGCCAGCAGCGTAGGGGACTTCTCTGGAAACACCATATATTTT.

The J gene is TRBJ2-1, the V gene TRBV5-1, with TRBD2 identical over 8 bases. V was pared by 1 base and J by 0 bases, with 12 bases of the junction left unmatched. Germline CDR1 and CDR2: SGHRS and YFSETQ. The CDR3 covers 19 residues. The CDR3 DNA sequence: TGCGCCAGCAGCTTGCGAGCCAGCGGGAGCTATAGCTCCTACAATGAGCAGTTCTTC. Amino acid sequence: CASSLRASGSYSSYNEQFF.

The chain has TRBV7-2 and TRBJ1-4, with 10 bases identical to TRBD1. Germline lookup yields CDR1 SGHTA and CDR2 FQGNSA. Unmatched junction bases numbered 2, after V lost 5 bases and J lost 5 bases. The CDR3 spans 14 residues. The CDR3 region is CASSRGQGNEKLFF. As DNA, the CDR3 is TGTGCCAGCAGCCGGGGACAGGGGAATGAAAAACTGTTTTTT. The full variable domain, its missing parts supplied by reference TRBV7-2 and TRBJ1-4, is GAGVSQSPSNKVTEKGKDVELRCDPISGHTALYWYRQSLGQGLEFLIYFQGNSAPDKSGLPSDRFSAERTGGSVSTLTIQRTQQEDSAVYLCASSRGQGNEKLFFGSGTQLSVL.

The CDR3 spells CASSRGVGYEQYF. CDR3 nucleotide sequence: TGTGCCAGTAGTAGGGGGGTAGGATACGAGCAGTACTTC. This chain connects TRBV19 to TRBJ2-7, with D possibly TRBD2 on 6 matching bases. The CDR3 has 13 amino acids. V gave up 4 bases and J gave up 4 bases, with 11 bases separating them. From germline, CDR1 is LNHDA and CDR2 SQIVND (reference sequence).

The chain joins TRBV11-2 to TRBJ2-3, with unresolved D. The CDR3 spans 15 residues. V was clipped by 5 bases and J by 0 bases, with 12 bases between them. From germline, CDR1 is SGHAT and CDR2 FQNNGV. The CDR3 reads CASSAWSSSTDTQYF. CDR3 coding DNA: TGTGCCAGCAGCGCTTGGAGTTCTAGCACAGATACGCAGTATTTT.

The chain employs TRBV2 and TRBJ1-4, with 7 nucleotides matching TRBD1. Germline CDR1 reads SNHLY; CDR2 reads FYNNEI. V lost 4 bases, J lost 7 bases, and 6 bases stayed unmatched. This CDR3 is built from 14 residues. CDR3 nucleotides: TGTGCCAGCAGTGCGGGACAGAATACTGAAAAACTGTTTTTT. As protein: CASSAGQNTEKLFF.

This chain joins TRBV5-1 and TRBJ2-5, with 9 positions matching TRBD2. V lost 7 bases and J lost 3; bases outside the gene matches: 4. The CDR3 is 13 residues long. Germline V gene lookup returns CDR1 SGHRS and CDR2 YFSETQ. CDR3 DNA: TGCGCCAGCGCCGGCGGGGGGGAAGAGACCCAGTACTTC. Encoded protein: CASAGGGEETQYF.

The J gene is TRBJ2-7, the V gene TRBV10-3; TRBD2 matches 10 bases. From germline, CDR1 is ENHRY and CDR2 SYGVKD. The CDR3 contains 18 residues. V lost 3 bases and J lost 5; bases outside the gene matches: 16. CDR3 DNA: TGTGCCATCAGTGACGAGCGGGAGGGCCTAGAGTTAAAGAACGAGCAGTACTTC. It translates to CAISDEREGLELKNEQYF.

The chain is built from TRBV5-4 and TRBJ2-1; TRBD1 matches 12 bases. Germline V gene lookup returns CDR1 SGHNT and CDR2 YYREEE (reference sequence). V trimming: 4 bases; J trimming: 7 bases; junction bases outside the gene matches: 12. The CDR3 is 17 residues long. CDR3 nucleotide sequence: TGTGCCAGCAGCCCGGGGACAGGGGGCCGAGGGCCAAATGAGCAGTTCTTC. This gives the protein CASSPGTGGRGPNEQFF.

This clone showed up just once. Other nucleotide sequences from this sample produce the same CDR3. The chain joins TRBV27 to TRBJ2-2, with TRBD2 identical over 11 bases. The germline V gene has CDR1 MNHEY and CDR2 SMNVEV (reference sequence). The CDR3 extends over 16 amino acids. The junction had 6 bases not matched to a gene; V was cut back by 4 bases and J by 5 bases. The CDR3 loop reads CASSSLAGGGTGELFF. In nucleotides, the CDR3 is TGTGCCAGCAGTTCCCTAGCGGGAGGTGGTACCGGGGAGCTGTTTTTT.

This chain connects TRBV13 to TRBJ2-2; tentatively, D is TRBD2 (5 bases). This CDR3 contains 15 residues. V shed 0 bases and J shed 6 bases, with 11 bases lying between them. Germline values: CDR1 PRHDT, CDR2 FYEKMQ (reference sequence). CDR3 in amino acids: CASSLGDWGAGELFF. The CDR3 bases are TGTGCCAGCAGCTTAGGCGATTGGGGAGCCGGGGAGCTGTTTTTT.

V usage is TRBV2 and J usage is TRBJ1-5; D might be TRBD1 (6 bases). V lost 6 bases and J 2 bases, leaving 17 bases between the germline ends. Germline V gene lookup returns CDR1 SNHLY and CDR2 FYNNEI. This CDR3 region has 16 residues. The CDR3, as DNA: TGTGCCAGCAGCGTGCGAGGGGGAAGTGGCAATCAGCCCCAGCATTTT. Amino acid sequence: CASSVRGGSGNQPQHF.

The V and J genes are TRBV24-1 and TRBJ2-1; the match to TRBD2 covers 10 bases. The CDR3 consists of 17 residues. CDR1 and CDR2 from the germline V gene are KGHDR and SFDVKD. V shed 2 bases, J shed 8 bases, and the junction held 11 bases outside the gene matches. The CDR3, as DNA: TGTGCCACCAGTGATTCTTCGGCTAGCGGGAGATATGATGAGCAGTTCTTC. It specifies CATSDSSASGRYDEQFF.

V usage is TRBV19 and J usage is TRBJ2-5, with 8 nucleotides matching TRBD1. J was trimmed by 3 bases and V by 6 bases; bases with no gene match: 0. The CDR3 has 12 residues. CDR1 and CDR2 from the germline V gene are LNHDA and SQIVND (reference sequence). The CDR3 DNA reads TGTGCCAGTAGGGACAGGGAAGAGACCCAGTACTTC. Translation: CASRDREETQYF.